The clone carrying this TCR beta chain came up many times. As yet, its antigen is unknown. In the original analysis: The study built a papillary thyroid cancer distant-metastasis classifier from CDR3 differences across clinicopathological groups. TCRdb reanalyzed the PCR reads via MiXCR. The V and J calls come from TCRdb's annotation, not from the publication. The sample contains 85,000 to 100,000 clones, 10% to 15% of which appear only once. No treatment of any kind had been given to any patient before thyroid surgery. The data originate from a study of metastatic and nonmetastatic thyroid tumors. Points from the study as a whole: The reported finding was significantly higher TCR beta diversity in malignant thyroid tumors relative to benign nodules, in blood and tumor.

The CDR3 has 14 amino acids. The germline gives CDR1 LNHNV, CDR2 YYDKDF (reference sequence). Trimming shortened V by 0 bases and J by 6 bases, and 9 bases separated the two germline ends. Sequenced material: blood. The J gene is TRBJ2-4, the V gene TRBV15; possible D gene TRBD2, 5 bases. The sequence was obtained from a female donor with papillary thyroid cancer or a benign thyroid nodule (not recorded which). Some clones in this sample may be carry-over from other donors' samples. The CDR3 DNA reads TGTGCCACCAGCAGAGAGGAGGAGGCAAACATTCAGTACTTC. Its translation is CATSREEEANIQYF.